The clone carrying this T cell receptor beta chain was recorded a few times. The antigen remains undetermined. Each CDR3 protein gets one entry after TCRdb re-called the reads with MiXCR. The sample contains more than 250,000 distinct CDR3 sequences, approximately 15% of which appear only once. This sample stems from a study of T cell repertoires in cytomegalovirus infection. Overall study context: Both a matching HLA type and CMV infection were indicated by public TCR beta signatures.

Study results and caveats: The ex vivo response showed dominance by HLA-C-restricted CMV-specific TCR beta clonotypes.

Specimen: PBMCs. This clonotype originated in a human donor in good health (CMV status not recorded). Some clones in this sample may be carry-over from other donors' samples.

The CDR3 coding sequence is TGCAGCGTTGAGTTTGGACGATACGAGCAGTACTTC. Translated: CSVEFGRYEQYF. The J gene is TRBJ2-7, the V gene TRBV29-1; unclear D gene. Per the germline V gene, CDR1 is SQVTM and CDR2 is ANQGSEA. CDR3 size: 12 residues. Trimming took off 3 bases at V and 4 bases at J, with 10 bases between the two ends.